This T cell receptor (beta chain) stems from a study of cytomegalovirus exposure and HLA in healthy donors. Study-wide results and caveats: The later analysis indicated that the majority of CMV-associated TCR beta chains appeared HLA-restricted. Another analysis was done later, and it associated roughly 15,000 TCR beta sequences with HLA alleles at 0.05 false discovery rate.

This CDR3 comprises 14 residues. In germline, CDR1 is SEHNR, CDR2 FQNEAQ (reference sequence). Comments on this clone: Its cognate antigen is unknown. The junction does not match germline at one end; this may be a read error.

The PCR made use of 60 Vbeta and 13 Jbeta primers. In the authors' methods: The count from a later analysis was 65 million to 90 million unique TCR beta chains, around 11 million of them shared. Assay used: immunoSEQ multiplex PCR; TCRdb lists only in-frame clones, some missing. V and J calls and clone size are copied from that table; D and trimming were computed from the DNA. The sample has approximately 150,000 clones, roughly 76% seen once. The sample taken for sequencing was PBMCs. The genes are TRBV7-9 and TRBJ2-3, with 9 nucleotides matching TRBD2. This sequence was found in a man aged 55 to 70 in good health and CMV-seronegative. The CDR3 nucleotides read TGTTCCAGCAGCTCTAGCGGGGGCACAGATACGCAGTATTTT. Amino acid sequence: CSSSSSGGTDTQYF.